A single sample is the source of the 8 T cell receptor beta chains below, sequenced in a study of circulating tumor DNA in untreated peripheral T-cell lymphoma. TCRdb's table, derived via immunoSEQ multiplex PCR, lists solely in-frame clones and lacks some. Of around 5,000 clones in the sample, under 80% were seen once. The sequenced sample consisted of tumor tissue. These receptors were collected from a human donor with peripheral T-cell lymphoma.

This clone was seen only a few times. The chain links TRBV18 to TRBJ2-3; D ambiguous. Per germline, CDR1 KGHSH and CDR2 LQKENI. The CDR3 runs 14 residues. Trimming stripped 3 bases from V and 3 bases from J, with 10 bases between. CDR3 sequence (DNA): TGTGCCAGCTCACCCTCCCCAGCGACAGATACGCAGTATTTT. Its translation: CASSPSPATDTQYF.

The count of this clone is one. V and J are TRBV28 and TRBJ2-5; 8 bases fit TRBD1. CDR1 MDHEN and CDR2 SYDVKM come from the germline V gene. The length of the CDR3 is 16 residues. Trimming removed 1 base from V and 7 bases from J; junction bases left unmatched: 11. The CDR3 loop reads CASSLLGQDFPGTQYF. CDR3 DNA: TGTGCCAGCAGTTTATTGGGACAGGACTTTCCGGGGACCCAGTACTTC.

The rearrangement uses TRBV28 and TRBJ1-1; TRBD1 might be the D (6 bases). The germline CDR1 and CDR2 sequences are MDHEN and SYDVKM. This CDR3 comprises 14 residues. V lost 1 base to trimming and J lost 6 bases, with 12 bases between them. CDR3 sequence reads: CASSLFMGAAEAFF. The CDR3 DNA sequence: TGTGCCAGCAGTTTATTTATGGGGGCGGCTGAAGCTTTCTTT.

The rearrangement links TRBV14 to TRBJ2-3; 7 bases are shared with TRBD1. The J segment lost 0 bases and the V segment lost 1 base, leaving 7 bases of the junction unmatched. The CDR3 covers 17 residues. In germline, CDR1 is SGHDN, CDR2 FVKESK. In nucleotides, the CDR3 is TGTGCCAGCAGCCAAGGCCTAGGGACAGCAAGCACAGATACGCAGTATTTT. It yields the protein CASSQGLGTASTDTQYF.

This clone showed up just a few times. CDR3 loop: CANRAWTSGRADEANVLTF. CDR3 nucleotide sequence: TGTGCCAACAGGGCTTGGACTAGCGGGAGGGCGGATGAGGCCAACGTCCTGACTTTC. The genes are TRBV28 and TRBJ2-6; 15 bases match TRBD2. Trimming took 10 bases from V and 6 from J; bases not matched to a gene: 16. The CDR3 loop spans 19 amino acids. Germline V gene lookup returns CDR1 MDHEN and CDR2 SYDVKM.

This clone was recorded a few times. The chain employs TRBV6-8 and TRBJ1-5, with D unresolved. The CDR3 spans 12 residues. Germline CDR1 reads MNHGY; CDR2 reads SAAAGT. The germline V and J ends were trimmed by 6 bases and 0 bases, with 3 bases remaining between them. CDR3 DNA: TGTGCCAGCAGATCTAGCAATCAGCCCCAGCATTTT. This sequence encodes CASRSSNQPQHF.

V and J are TRBV11-3 and TRBJ2-1; maybe TRBD2 (6 bases). The CDR3 is made up of 17 amino acids. Germline CDR1 SGHNT, CDR2 YENEEA. V was clipped by 5 bases and J by 0 bases, with 17 bases between them. For the CDR3, the DNA is TGTGCCAGCAGCCGGATCGCTAGCGTTTTCTCCTACAATGAGCAGTTCTTC. This gives the protein CASSRIASVFSYNEQFF. The whole variable domain, filled in from reference TRBV11-3 and TRBJ2-1, reads EAGVVQSPRYKIIEKKQPVAFWCNPISGHNTLYWYLQNLGQGPELLIRYENEEAVDDSQLPKDRFSAERLKGVDSTLKIQPAELGDSAVYLCASSRIASVFSYNEQFFGPGTRLTVL.

This rearrangement joins TRBV28 to TRBJ2-3, with D perhaps being TRBD1 or TRBD2 (5 bases each). The V gene lost 7 bases and the J gene lost 5 bases, with 16 bases spanning the gap. CDR1 is MDHEN and CDR2 is SYDVKM in the germline V gene. The length of the CDR3 is 14 residues. The CDR3 DNA reads as TGTGCCAGCAATCCTGGGACGGTACAAGATACGCAGTATTTT. Encoded protein: CASNPGTVQDTQYF.